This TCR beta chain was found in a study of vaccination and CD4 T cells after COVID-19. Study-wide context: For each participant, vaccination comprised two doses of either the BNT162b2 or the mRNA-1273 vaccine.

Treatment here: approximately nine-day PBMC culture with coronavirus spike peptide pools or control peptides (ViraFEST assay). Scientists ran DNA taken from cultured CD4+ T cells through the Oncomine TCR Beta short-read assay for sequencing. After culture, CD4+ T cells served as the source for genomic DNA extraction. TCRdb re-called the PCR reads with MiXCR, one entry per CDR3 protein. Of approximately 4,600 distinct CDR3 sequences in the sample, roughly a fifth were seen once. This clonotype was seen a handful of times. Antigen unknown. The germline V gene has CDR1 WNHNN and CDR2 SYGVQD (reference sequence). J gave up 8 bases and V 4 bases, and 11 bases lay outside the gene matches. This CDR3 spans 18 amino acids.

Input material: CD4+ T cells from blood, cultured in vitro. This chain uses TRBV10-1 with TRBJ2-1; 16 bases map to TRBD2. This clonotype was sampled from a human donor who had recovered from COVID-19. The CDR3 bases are TGCGCCAGCAGTGGTGGGACTAGCGGGGGGGAAGTGTACGATGAGCAGTTCTTC. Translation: CASSGGTSGGEVYDEQFF.